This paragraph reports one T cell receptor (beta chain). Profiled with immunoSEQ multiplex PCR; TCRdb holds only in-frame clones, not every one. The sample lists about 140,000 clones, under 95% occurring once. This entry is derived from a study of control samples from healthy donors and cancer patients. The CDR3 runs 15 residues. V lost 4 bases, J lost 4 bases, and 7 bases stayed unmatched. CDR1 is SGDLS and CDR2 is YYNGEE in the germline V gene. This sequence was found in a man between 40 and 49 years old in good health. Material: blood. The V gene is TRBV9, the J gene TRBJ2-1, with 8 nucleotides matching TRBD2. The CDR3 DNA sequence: TGTGCCAGCAGCACAGGGAGCGGGAGTTACAATGAGCAGTTCTTC. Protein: CASSTGSGSYNEQFF.